The 18 T cell receptor beta chains below come from one sample, sequenced in a study of T cell responses to AZD1222 COVID-19 vaccine. Some clones are missing from TCRdb's copy, which holds only in-frame ones; the method was immunoSEQ multiplex PCR. The sample includes approximately 150,000 clones, 93% seen only once; the top ten take over 0.7%. The sequencing here drew on peripheral blood, taken on day 0 of AZD1222 vaccination. The receptor source for this set is an adult in good health.

This chain links TRBV12-3 or TRBV12-4 with TRBJ1-2; 9 nucleotides match TRBD1. This CDR3 has 13 residues. The ends lost 5 bases at V and 8 bases at J; junction bases unmatched: 6. Written as DNA, the CDR3 is TGTGCCAGCAGTCGGGACAGGGTTAAAGGCTACACCTTC. It encodes CASSRDRVKGYTF.

The V and J genes are TRBV7-8 and TRBJ2-1; TRBD2 might be the D (6 bases). Between the trimmed V and J ends, which lost 2 bases and 13 bases, there was a span of 15 bases. Germline V gene lookup returns CDR1 SGHVS and CDR2 FQNEAQ. The CDR3 runs 13 residues. CDR3 bases: TGTGCCAGCAGCTTAAGCAACGTCGGGGGTCAGTTCTTC. Its translation: CASSLSNVGGQFF. The full variable domain, with the rest looked up from reference TRBV7-8 and TRBJ2-1, is GAGVSQSPRYKVAKRGQDVALRCDPISGHVSLFWYQQALGQGPEFLTYFQNEAQLDKSGLPSDRFFAERPEGSVSTLKIQRTQQEDSAVYLCASSLSNVGGQFFGPGTRLTVL.

In its sample, this clone was seen once. The chain links TRBV9 to TRBJ2-2, with a weak D call TRBD1 (5 bases). Trimming removed 0 bases from V and 4 bases from J, with 13 bases in between. The germline V gene has CDR1 SGDLS and CDR2 YYNGEE. CDR3 length equals 16 residues. The DNA for the CDR3 is TGTGCCAGCAGCGTAGGGTCTGGGGCGACCACCGGGGAGCTGTTTTTT. It translates to CASSVGSGATTGELFF.

The chain employs TRBV20-1 and TRBJ1-1; TRBD1 matches 7 bases. The J segment lost 9 bases and the V segment lost 3 bases, leaving 1 base of the junction unmatched. Per the germline V gene, CDR1 is DFQATT and CDR2 is SNEGSKA (reference sequence). There are 10 residues in the CDR3. In nucleotides, the CDR3 is TGCAGTGCTAGGACAGGGAAAGCTTTCTTT. Encoded protein: CSARTGKAFF.

This chain connects TRBV5-6 to TRBJ1-1; 7 bases align to TRBD1. The CDR3 is 18 amino acids. V was clipped by 5 bases and J by 3 bases; unmatched bases: 19. From germline, CDR1 is SGHDT and CDR2 YYEEEE. In DNA, the CDR3 is TGTGCCAGCAGACGAGCGATTGCGGGACAGCGATTACACACTGAAGCTTTCTTT. This codes for CASRRAIAGQRLHTEAFF.

V gene TRBV5-5 combines with J gene TRBJ2-5; TRBD2 matches at 8 bases. The CDR3 extends over 16 amino acids. V lost 4 bases to trimming and J lost 1 base; unmatched junction nucleotides: 9. Germline assignment: CDR1 SGHKS and CDR2 YYEKEE (reference sequence). This CDR3 reads CASSRGGSYPQETQYF. The DNA of the CDR3 is TGTGCCAGCAGCCGGGGGGGCTCATACCCCCAAGAGACCCAGTACTTC.

The V gene is TRBV23-1, the J gene TRBJ2-7; TRBD1 matches at 7 bases. TRBV23-1 is marked as an open reading frame, function uncertain. The CDR3 spans 18 residues. Trimming at V came to 0 bases and at J to 3 bases, leaving 14 bases not matched to a gene. CDR3 region: CASSQSKPNRDRHYEQYF. The CDR3 DNA sequence: TGCGCCAGCAGTCAATCGAAACCCAACCGGGACAGACACTACGAGCAGTACTTC.

The J gene is TRBJ1-5, the V gene TRBV18; perhaps TRBD1 as D (6 bases). CDR1 is KGHSH, CDR2 LQKENI, per germline. V was pared by 5 bases and J by 3 bases, with 20 bases between. The CDR3 is made up of 17 amino acids. The CDR3: CASSSYEGGRFNQPQHF. As DNA, the CDR3 is TGTGCCAGCTCATCATACGAGGGGGGTAGGTTCAATCAGCCCCAGCATTTT.

V and J are TRBV5-1 and TRBJ1-1; 7 positions match TRBD1. CDR3 size: 16 residues. Germline CDR1 reads SGHRS; CDR2 reads YFSETQ. V lost 4 bases and J lost 1; bases outside the gene matches: 10. The CDR3 loop reads CASSPPGRGQNTEAFF. CDR3 nucleotide sequence: TGCGCCAGCAGCCCGCCGGGGAGGGGGCAGAACACTGAAGCTTTCTTT.

The rearrangement links TRBV28 to TRBJ2-1; D is uncertain. The CDR3 is made up of 12 amino acids. V lost 8 bases to trimming and J lost 3 bases, with 8 bases between them. The V gene's germline CDR1 is MDHEN and CDR2 SYDVKM. The CDR3 sequence: CASCKGYNEQFF. CDR3 DNA: TGTGCCAGCTGTAAAGGCTACAATGAGCAGTTCTTC.

The chain has TRBV5-1 and TRBJ2-7; 11 positions agree with TRBD1. The CDR3 runs 16 residues. Germline CDR1 and CDR2: SGHRS and YFSETQ. V shed 4 bases, J shed 3 bases, and the junction held 9 bases outside the gene matches. The CDR3 DNA is TGCGCCAGCAGCCCCTACGCAGGGACAGGGGGCTACGAGCAGTACTTC. Protein sequence: CASSPYAGTGGYEQYF.

The rearrangement links TRBV3-1 (or the pseudogene TRBV3-2) to TRBJ2-7, with 7 bases fitting TRBD2. V lost 6 bases to trimming and J lost 4 bases; unmatched junction nucleotides: 6. The CDR3 extends over 13 amino acids. Looked up from germline, CDR1 is LGHDT and CDR2 is YNNKEL (reference sequence). The CDR3: CASRPGTTYEQYF. The DNA of the CDR3 is TGTGCCAGCAGGCCCGGGACTACGTACGAGCAGTACTTC.

This rearrangement joins TRBV6-5 to TRBJ1-1; no clear D gene. CDR3 size: 14 residues. Per germline, CDR1 MNHEY and CDR2 SVGAGI. V was trimmed by 5 bases and J by 1 base, leaving 11 bases between them. This chain's CDR3 is CASSRATPNTEAFF. The CDR3 coding sequence is TGTGCCAGCAGTCGCGCGACACCGAACACTGAAGCTTTCTTT.

The rearrangement links TRBV12-5 to TRBJ1-2, with D uncertain. V was shortened by 7 bases and J by 1 base, with 10 bases between the two germline ends. The CDR3 is made up of 13 amino acids. CDR1 LGHNT and CDR2 FRNRAP come from the germline V gene. The CDR3 sequence is CASAPGLNYGYTF. CDR3 coding DNA: TGTGCTAGTGCCCCCGGCCTTAACTATGGCTACACCTTC.

The genes are TRBV6-5 and TRBJ1-2; 10 bases are a match to TRBD1. Germline lookup yields CDR1 MNHEY and CDR2 SVGAGI. The CDR3 totals 13 residues. Trimming took 5 bases from V and 6 from J; bases not matched to a gene: 3. The CDR3 DNA reads as TGTGCCAGCAGTCTGGACAGGGGGGATGGCTACACCTTC. Its protein product is CASSLDRGDGYTF.

The chain couples TRBV11-3 to TRBJ1-3, with D perhaps matching TRBD1 (5 bases). Trimming took off 6 bases at V and 0 bases at J, with 9 bases between the two ends. The germline CDR1 and CDR2 sequences are SGHNT and YENEEA. The CDR3 runs to 14 residues. CDR3 coding DNA: TGTGCCAGCAGTCGGGGGAGCTCTGGAAACACCATATATTTT. This codes for CASSRGSSGNTIYF.

This clone was counted at least ten times. This sequence joins TRBV2 and TRBJ2-3; D remains unclear. Germline V lookup: CDR1 SNHLY, CDR2 FYNNEI. CDR3 length: 14 amino acids. Trimming removed 11 bases from V and 3 bases from J, with 18 bases in between. The CDR3 nucleotides read TGTGCCTGCGGAAGAGCAGAGGAGACAGATACGCAGTATTTT. This sequence encodes CACGRAEETDTQYF.

The chain uses TRBV2 and TRBJ1-1; 7 nucleotides align to TRBD1. After removal of 6 bases from V and 9 bases from J, the junction contained 7 bases not matched to a gene. Germline CDR1 SNHLY, CDR2 FYNNEI. CDR3 length equals 12 residues. The CDR3 DNA is TGTGCCAGCAGAGAGACAGGGAGCCAAGCTTTCTTT. Translated, it gives CASRETGSQAFF. The full variable domain, completed using reference TRBV2 and TRBJ1-1, is EPEVTQTPSHQVTQMGQEVILRCVPISNHLYFYWYRQILGQKVEFLVSFYNNEISEKSEIFDDQFSVERPDGSNFTLKIRSTKLEDSAMYFCASRETGSQAFFGQGTRLTVV.